What follows are 7 T cell receptor beta chains derived from one specimen sequenced in a study of metastatic and nonmetastatic thyroid tumors. TCRdb re-analyzed the PCR reads using MiXCR. The sample contains roughly 28,000 clones, under 30% of which appear only once. The entire patient cohort was treatment-naive prior to thyroid surgery. Specimen: blood. These receptors all come from a female donor with papillary thyroid cancer or a benign thyroid nodule (not recorded which). Some clones in this sample may be carry-over from other donors' samples.

Note on this clone: An end of the junction differs from the germline gene, which may be a read error. V gene TRBV14 combines with J gene TRBJ1-2; tentative D call: TRBD1 (6 bases). The CDR3 spans 14 residues. Germline values: CDR1 SGHDN, CDR2 FVKESK. For the CDR3, the DNA is TGTGCCAACAGCCAAGGGACAATAACTACTGGCTACACCTTC. It is translated as CANSQGTITTGYTF.

This clone was recorded many times. The chain carries TRBV29-1 and TRBJ1-2; TRBD1 matches 11 bases. Germline CDR1 and CDR2: SQVTM and ANQGSEA. This CDR3 is 13 amino acids long. V lost 7 bases and J lost 8; bases outside the gene matches: 9. CDR3 sequence (DNA): TGCAGCGCTTCCGGACAGGGGGCAGCCGGCTACACCTTC. Translated, it gives CSASGQGAAGYTF.

The chain recombines TRBV9 with TRBJ2-2, with 8 nucleotides matching TRBD1. V lost 3 bases and J lost 5; bases outside the gene matches: 3. Germline values: CDR1 SGDLS, CDR2 YYNGEE. The CDR3 runs to 14 residues. The CDR3 reads CASSDRTGTGELFF. For the CDR3, the DNA is TGTGCCAGCAGCGACCGGACAGGGACCGGGGAGCTGTTTTTT.

By frequency in the sample, this clone is medium-sized. This chain uses TRBV10-3 with TRBJ2-7; possible D gene TRBD2, 5 bases. The ends were cut back, 6 bases at V and 3 bases at J, with 21 bases in the middle. CDR3 length equals 16 residues. The germline V gene has CDR1 ENHRY and CDR2 SYGVKD. CDR3 bases: TGTGCCATCAGCCCGGCTGCGAATACTAGGAGCTACGAGCAGTACGTC. Protein sequence: CAISPAANTRSYEQYV.

This chain joins TRBV2 and TRBJ2-3; possible D gene TRBD2, 5 bases. V was shortened by 8 bases and J by 4 bases, with 10 bases between the two germline ends. Germline lookup yields CDR1 SNHLY and CDR2 FYNNEI. The CDR3 is made up of 12 amino acids. In nucleotides, the CDR3 is TGTGCCAGCCTCATTAGCGCAGATACGCAGTATTTT. This codes for CASLISADTQYF.

This clone showed up many times. This rearrangement joins TRBV12-5 to TRBJ1-1; D is possibly TRBD1 (5 bases). Germline CDR1 is LGHNT and CDR2 is FRNRAP. The CDR3 runs 12 residues. The V and J ends lost 6 bases and 8 bases respectively, with 13 bases between them. Written as DNA, the CDR3 is TGTGCTAGTGGGTTTGGGGGGTCAGAAGCTTTCTTT. This gives the protein CASGFGGSEAFF.

This clone has just one count. The V call is TRBV18, the J call TRBJ2-2; 11 bases align to TRBD2. CDR3 length: 16 amino acids. The J segment lost 7 bases and the V segment lost 6 bases, leaving 10 bases of the junction unmatched. Germline-derived CDR1 and CDR2 are KGHSH and LQKENI. CDR3 sequence (DNA): TGTGCCAGCTCGTATACTAGCGGGAGAGGCGACGGGGAGCTGTTTTTT. Protein product: CASSYTSGRGDGELFF. Full variable domain (missing parts from reference TRBV18 and TRBJ2-2): NAGVMQNPRHLVRRRGQEARLRCSPMKGHSHVYWYRQLPEEGLKFMVYLQKENIIDESGMPKERFSAEFPKEGPSILRIQQVVRGDSAAYFCASSYTSGRGDGELFFGEGSRLTVL.